This T cell receptor (beta chain) was sequenced for a study of T and B cells in COVID-19 patients. General study results and limits: Patients with COVID-19 reportedly showed strongly skewed T cell receptor beta variable and joining gene usage.

This clonotype is classed as medium-sized. Its cognate antigen is unknown. TRB rearrangements were amplified by multiplex PCR with BIOMED2 TRB-A/B primers. TCRdb re-derived calls from the multiplex PCR reads in MiXCR, one entry per CDR3 protein. The repertoire holds 20,000 or so distinct CDR3 sequences, with around 30% as singletons. Germline V gives CDR1 SGHDT, CDR2 YYEEEE. Trimming took 4 bases from V and 4 from J, leaving 14 bases between them. The CDR3 length is 15 residues. Each TRB amplification used about 230-550 ng of genomic DNA from blood. The chain combines TRBV5-6 with TRBJ2-2; D is possibly TRBD1 or TRBD2 (5 bases each). The receptor comes from a human donor who had recovered from COVID-19. What was sequenced was blood. This chain's CDR3 is CASSRRAGRTGELFF. The CDR3, as DNA: TGTGCCAGCAGCCGGCGGGCAGGGCGCACCGGGGAGCTGTTTTTT. The complete variable domain, with remaining parts taken from reference TRBV5-6 and TRBJ2-2, reads DAGVTQSPTHLIKTRGQQVTLRCSPKSGHDTVSWYQQALGQGPQFIFQYYEEEERQRGNFPDRFSGHQFPNYSSELNVNALLLGDSALYLCASSRRAGRTGELFFGEGSRLTVL.